The T cell receptor (beta chain) described here comes from a study of vaccination and CD4 T cells after COVID-19. Treatment in this sample: approximately nine-day PBMC culture with coronavirus spike peptide pools or control peptides (ViraFEST assay). CD4+ T cells that had been cultured provided DNA sequenced with the Oncomine TCR Beta short-read assay. TCRdb used MiXCR to reprocess the PCR reads, holding one entry per CDR3 protein. Among about 15,000 distinct CDR3 sequences listed, approximately 40% were seen once. CDR3 length equals 16 residues. Looked up from germline, CDR1 is SQVTM and CDR2 is ANQGSEA. V lost 6 bases and J 0 bases, leaving 19 bases between the germline ends. A word on this clonotype: The antigen remains unidentified.

Source: CD4+ T cells from blood, cultured in vitro, taken before SARS-CoV-2 vaccination. This chain uses TRBV29-1 with TRBJ2-3; TRBD2 might be the D (5 bases). This clonotype was sampled from a human donor who had recovered from COVID-19. For the CDR3, the DNA is TGCAGCGTCGGCCTAGCCGAGAGGTTTAGCACAGATACGCAGTATTTT. Residues: CSVGLAERFSTDTQYF.